Listed below are T cell receptor beta chains from one sample, sequenced in a study of blood T cells in healthy people across ages. MiXCR, applied by TCRdb to the 5' RACE reads, yields one record per CDR3 protein. The sample includes around 1,500,000 distinct CDR3 sequences, 28% of them seen just once. Sequenced input: blood. The receptors stem from a woman in her 30s in good health. The CDR3 runs from the conserved cysteine through the conserved F or W.

j_call v_call cdr3_aa
TRBJ1-1 TRBV4-2 CASSLGAAFEAFF
TRBJ2-1 TRBV21-1 CASSKNSGTGSHYEQFF
TRBJ2-5 TRBV2 CASSEALRGGSVQYF
TRBJ2-1 TRBV25-1 CASRSLRPNEQFF
TRBJ2-1 TRBV5-5 CASSVILTSGDHNEQFF
TRBJ2-1 TRBV11-2 CASSGLQRGPSLYNEQFF
TRBJ2-1 TRBV27 CASSPRLGSYNEQFF
TRBJ2-7 TRBV30 CAWRRAGVGLGEQYF
TRBJ2-7 TRBV10-3 CAISESGVGRETEQYF
TRBJ2-1 TRBV24-1 CATSDPGTGGYNEQFF
TRBJ2-3 TRBV20-1 CSVPEQGRDTQYF
TRBJ2-7 TRBV30 CAWTTPQGYEQYF
TRBJ1-1 TRBV5-6 CASRTTGQVVPEAFF
TRBJ1-2 TRBV7-2 CASSLTGPGYGYTF
TRBJ1-1 TRBV4-1 CASSYLAGGVNTEAFF
TRBJ2-7 TRBV24-1 CATSEAGTGKYEQYF
TRBJ2-3 TRBV27 CASRTSGGGTTDTQYF
TRBJ2-5 TRBV21-1 CASSKETGQYQETQYF
TRBJ1-1 TRBV5-1 CASSLIPGTSAYEAFF
TRBJ2-7 TRBV5-1 CASSLARTEASYEQYF
TRBJ1-2 TRBV12-3/TRBV12-4 CASSRQGIGGGYTF
TRBJ2-7 TRBV14 CASSQAWGSEQYF
TRBJ1-2 TRBV29-1 CSVAGGARGYTF
TRBJ2-1 TRBV6-2/TRBV6-3 CASSAGGAGGREQFF
TRBJ1-1 TRBV9 CASSALTGDTEAFF
TRBJ2-3 TRBV11-3 CASSISGFHTDTQYF
TRBJ2-7 TRBV6-5 CASGLRGKYEQYF
TRBJ2-1 TRBV20-1 CSAPMGPGGYNEQFF
TRBJ2-7 TRBV7-2 CASSLGFGLDRLEQYF
TRBJ2-4 TRBV7-2 CASSLVGTPLAKNIQYF
TRBJ1-5 TRBV20-1 CSASASGPNQPQHF
TRBJ2-7 TRBV5-1 CASSQTGTSYEQYF
TRBJ1-5 TRBV15 CATSLRQRNQPQHF